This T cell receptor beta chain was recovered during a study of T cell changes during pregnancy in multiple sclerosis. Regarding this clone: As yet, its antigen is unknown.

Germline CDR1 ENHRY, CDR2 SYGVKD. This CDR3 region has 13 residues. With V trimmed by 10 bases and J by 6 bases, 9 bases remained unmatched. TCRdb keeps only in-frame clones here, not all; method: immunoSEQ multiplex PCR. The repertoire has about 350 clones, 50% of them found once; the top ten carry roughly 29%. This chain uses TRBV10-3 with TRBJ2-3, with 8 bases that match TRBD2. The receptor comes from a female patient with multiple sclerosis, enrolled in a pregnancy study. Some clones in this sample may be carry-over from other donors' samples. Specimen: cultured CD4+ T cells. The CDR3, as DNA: TGTGCCACTCAAGCGGGAGTCTGGGATACGCAGTATTTT. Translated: CATQAGVWDTQYF.